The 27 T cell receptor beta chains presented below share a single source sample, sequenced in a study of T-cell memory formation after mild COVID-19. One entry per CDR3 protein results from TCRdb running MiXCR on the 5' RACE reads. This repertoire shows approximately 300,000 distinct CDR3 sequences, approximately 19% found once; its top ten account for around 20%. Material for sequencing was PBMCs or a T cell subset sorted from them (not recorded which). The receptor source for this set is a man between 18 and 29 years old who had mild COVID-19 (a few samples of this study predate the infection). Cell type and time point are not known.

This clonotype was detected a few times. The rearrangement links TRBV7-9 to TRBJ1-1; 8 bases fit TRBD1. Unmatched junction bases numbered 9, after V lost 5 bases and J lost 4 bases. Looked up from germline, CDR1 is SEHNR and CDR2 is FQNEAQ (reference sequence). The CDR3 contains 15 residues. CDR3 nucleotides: TGTGCCAGCAGCCGACACAGGGGGGAGACCACTGAAGCTTTCTTT. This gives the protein CASSRHRGETTEAFF.

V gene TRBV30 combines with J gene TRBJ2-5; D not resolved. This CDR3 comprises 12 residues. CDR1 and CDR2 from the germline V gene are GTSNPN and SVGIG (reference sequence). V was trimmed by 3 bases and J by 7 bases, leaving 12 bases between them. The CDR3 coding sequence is TGTGCCTGGAGAGGGCGGCGAGGGACCCAGTACTTC. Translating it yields CAWRGRRGTQYF.

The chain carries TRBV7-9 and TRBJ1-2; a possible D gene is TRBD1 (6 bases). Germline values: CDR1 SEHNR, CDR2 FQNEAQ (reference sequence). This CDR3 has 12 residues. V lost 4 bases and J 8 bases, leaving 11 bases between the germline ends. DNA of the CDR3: TGTGCCAGCAGCTACGAGGGGGGAGGCTACACCTTC. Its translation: CASSYEGGGYTF.

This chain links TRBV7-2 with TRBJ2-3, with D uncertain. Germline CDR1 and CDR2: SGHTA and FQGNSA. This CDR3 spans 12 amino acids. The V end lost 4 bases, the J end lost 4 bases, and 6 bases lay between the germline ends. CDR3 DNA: TGTGCCAGCAGCTCCGGATCAGATACGCAGTATTTT. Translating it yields CASSSGSDTQYF.

CDR3 protein: CATSQRLGDLAFF. The CDR3 nucleotides read TGTGCCACCAGCCAGAGACTCGGGGATTTGGCTTTCTTT. The chain couples TRBV15 to TRBJ1-1; D is unresolved. The V gene's germline CDR1 is LNHNV and CDR2 YYDKDF (reference sequence). Trimming cost V 5 bases and J 11 bases, with 18 bases left between them. The CDR3 runs to 13 residues.

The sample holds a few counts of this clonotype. The CDR3 DNA is TGTGCCAGCAGCTCTATTTGGGGGAGCACTGAAGCTTTCTTT. This gives the protein CASSSIWGSTEAFF. The V gene is TRBV7-6, the J gene TRBJ1-1, with D possibly being TRBD1 (5 bases). CDR1 SGHVS and CDR2 FNYEAQ come from the germline V gene. Between the trimmed V and J ends, which lost 4 bases and 4 bases, there was a span of 13 bases. The CDR3 runs 14 residues.

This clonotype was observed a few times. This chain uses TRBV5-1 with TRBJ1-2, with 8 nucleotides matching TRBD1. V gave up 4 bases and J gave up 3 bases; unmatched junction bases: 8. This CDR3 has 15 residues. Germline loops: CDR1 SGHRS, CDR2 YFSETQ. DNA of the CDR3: TGCGCCAGCAGCCCAGCAGGGGGCTTCTACTATGGCTACACCTTC. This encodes CASSPAGGFYYGYTF.

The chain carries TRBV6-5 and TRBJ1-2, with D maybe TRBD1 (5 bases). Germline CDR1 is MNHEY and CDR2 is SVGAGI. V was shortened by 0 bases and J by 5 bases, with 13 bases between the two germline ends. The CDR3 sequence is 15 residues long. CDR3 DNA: TGTGCCAGCAGTTACTCGGGGGATTTGGGGTATGGCTACACCTTC. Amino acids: CASSYSGDLGYGYTF.

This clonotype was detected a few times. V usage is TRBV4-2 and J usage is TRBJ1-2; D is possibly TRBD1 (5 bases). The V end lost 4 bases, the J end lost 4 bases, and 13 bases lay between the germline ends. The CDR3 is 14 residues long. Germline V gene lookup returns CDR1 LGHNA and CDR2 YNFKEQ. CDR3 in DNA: TGTGCCAGCAGCCCCAGGGAAATAACCTATGGCTACACCTTC. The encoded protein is CASSPREITYGYTF.

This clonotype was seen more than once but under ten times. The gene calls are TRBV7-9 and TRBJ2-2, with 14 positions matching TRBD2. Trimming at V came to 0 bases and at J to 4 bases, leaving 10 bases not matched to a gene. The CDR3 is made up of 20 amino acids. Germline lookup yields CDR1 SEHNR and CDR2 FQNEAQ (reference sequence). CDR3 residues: CASSLARGLAGGRGTGELFF. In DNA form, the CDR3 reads TGTGCCAGCAGCTTAGCGCGTGGACTAGCGGGGGGCCGAGGCACCGGGGAGCTGTTTTTT.

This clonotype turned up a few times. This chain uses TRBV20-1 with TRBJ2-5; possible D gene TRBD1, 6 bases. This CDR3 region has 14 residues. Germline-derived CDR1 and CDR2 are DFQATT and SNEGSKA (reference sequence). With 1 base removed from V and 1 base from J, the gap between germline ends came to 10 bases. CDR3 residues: CSARADRLQETQYF. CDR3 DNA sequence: TGCAGTGCTAGAGCGGACAGACTCCAAGAGACCCAGTACTTC.

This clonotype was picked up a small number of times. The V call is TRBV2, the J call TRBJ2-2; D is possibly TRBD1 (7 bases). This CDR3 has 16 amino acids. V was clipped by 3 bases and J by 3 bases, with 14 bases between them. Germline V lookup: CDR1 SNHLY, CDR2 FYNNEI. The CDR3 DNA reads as TGTGCCAGCAGTGATCGGAGGGGGCACGACACCGGGGAGCTGTTTTTT. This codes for CASSDRRGHDTGELFF.

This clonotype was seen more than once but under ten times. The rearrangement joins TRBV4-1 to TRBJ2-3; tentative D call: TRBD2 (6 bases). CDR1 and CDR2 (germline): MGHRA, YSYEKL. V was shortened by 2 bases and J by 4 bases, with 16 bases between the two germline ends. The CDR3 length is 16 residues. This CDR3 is CASSQSWLEGPDTQYF. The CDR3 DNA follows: TGCGCCAGCAGCCAATCCTGGTTGGAGGGCCCAGATACGCAGTATTTT.

The CDR3: CASSLGGTGGGEQFF. As DNA, the CDR3 is TGTGCCAGCAGTTTGGGGGGGACAGGGGGCGGTGAGCAGTTCTTC. V and J are TRBV27 and TRBJ2-1, with 12 bases matching TRBD1. Germline CDR1 MNHEY, CDR2 SMNVEV (reference sequence). The CDR3 is made up of 15 amino acids. The V and J ends lost 3 bases and 9 bases, in that order; junction bases with no gene match: 6.

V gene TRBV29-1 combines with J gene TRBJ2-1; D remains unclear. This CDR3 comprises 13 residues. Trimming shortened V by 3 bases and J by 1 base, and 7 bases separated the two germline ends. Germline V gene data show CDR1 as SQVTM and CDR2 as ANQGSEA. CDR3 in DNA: TGCAGCGTTGATAGAGGTTCCTACAATGAGCAGTTCTTC. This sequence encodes CSVDRGSYNEQFF.

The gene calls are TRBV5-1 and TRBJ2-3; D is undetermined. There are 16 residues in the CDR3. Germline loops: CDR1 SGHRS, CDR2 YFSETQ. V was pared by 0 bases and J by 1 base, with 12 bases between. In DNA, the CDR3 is TGCGCCAGCAGCTTGGGCTCAGGATTGGGCACAGATACGCAGTATTTT. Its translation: CASSLGSGLGTDTQYF.

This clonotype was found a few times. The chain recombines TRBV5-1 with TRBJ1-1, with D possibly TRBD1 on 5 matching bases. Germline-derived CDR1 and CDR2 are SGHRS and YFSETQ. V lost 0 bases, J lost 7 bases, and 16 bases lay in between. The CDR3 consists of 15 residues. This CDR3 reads CASSLDVQGVGEAFF. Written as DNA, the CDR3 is TGCGCCAGCAGCTTGGACGTTCAGGGTGTGGGTGAAGCTTTCTTT.

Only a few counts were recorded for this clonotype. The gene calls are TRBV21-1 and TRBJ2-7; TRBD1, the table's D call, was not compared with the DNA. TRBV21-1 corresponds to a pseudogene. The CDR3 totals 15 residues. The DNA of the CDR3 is TGTGCCAGCAGCAAAATCCGGGACAGGGGCTACGAGCAGTACGTC. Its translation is CASSKIRDRGYEQYV.

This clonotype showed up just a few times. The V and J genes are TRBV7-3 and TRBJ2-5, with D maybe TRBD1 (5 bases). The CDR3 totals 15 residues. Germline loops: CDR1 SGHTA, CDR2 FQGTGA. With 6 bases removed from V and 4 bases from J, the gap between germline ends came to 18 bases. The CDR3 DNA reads TGTGCCAGCAGTCCGGGTTCTACTCAGGGAGAGACCCAGTACTTC. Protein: CASSPGSTQGETQYF.

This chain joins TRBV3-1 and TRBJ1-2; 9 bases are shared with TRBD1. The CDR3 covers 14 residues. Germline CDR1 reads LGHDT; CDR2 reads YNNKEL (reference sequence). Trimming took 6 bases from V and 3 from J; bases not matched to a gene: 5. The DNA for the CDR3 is TGTGCCAGCAGACCAACAGGGGGCCACTATGGCTACACCTTC. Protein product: CASRPTGGHYGYTF.

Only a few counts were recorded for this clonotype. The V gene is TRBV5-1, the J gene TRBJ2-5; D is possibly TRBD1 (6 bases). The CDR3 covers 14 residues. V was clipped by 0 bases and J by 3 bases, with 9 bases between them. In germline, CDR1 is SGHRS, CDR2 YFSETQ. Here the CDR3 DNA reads TGCGCCAGCAGCTTGGTCCCAGGGGAAGAGACCCAGTACTTC. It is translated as CASSLVPGEETQYF.

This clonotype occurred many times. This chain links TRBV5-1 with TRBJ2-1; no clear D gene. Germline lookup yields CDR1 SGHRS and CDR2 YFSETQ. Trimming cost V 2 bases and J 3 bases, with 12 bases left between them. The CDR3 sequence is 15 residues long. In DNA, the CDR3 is TGCGCCAGCAGCTTAGACGGCGAGAGCTACAATGAGCAGTTCTTC. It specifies CASSLDGESYNEQFF.

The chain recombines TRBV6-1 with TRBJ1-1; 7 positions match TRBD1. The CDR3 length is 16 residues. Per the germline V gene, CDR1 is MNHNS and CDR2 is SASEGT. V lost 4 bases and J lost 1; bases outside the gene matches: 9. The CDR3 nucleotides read TGTGCCAGCAGTGCCTACAGGGGAGGGTCGAACACTGAAGCTTTCTTT. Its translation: CASSAYRGGSNTEAFF.

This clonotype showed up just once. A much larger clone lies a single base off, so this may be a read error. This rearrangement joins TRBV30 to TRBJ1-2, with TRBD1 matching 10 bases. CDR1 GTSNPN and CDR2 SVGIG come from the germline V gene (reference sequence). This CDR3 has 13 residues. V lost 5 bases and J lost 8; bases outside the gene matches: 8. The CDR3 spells CAWGAGQGGGYTF. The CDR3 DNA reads TGTGCCTGGGGCGCCGGACAGGGGGGAGGCTACACCTTC.

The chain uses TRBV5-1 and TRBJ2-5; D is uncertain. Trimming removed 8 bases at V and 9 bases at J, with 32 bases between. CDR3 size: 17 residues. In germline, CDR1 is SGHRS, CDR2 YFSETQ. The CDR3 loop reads CASDPMGRLSTYLPQYF. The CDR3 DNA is TGCGCCAGTGATCCGATGGGCAGACTCTCGACGTACCTACCCCAGTACTTC.

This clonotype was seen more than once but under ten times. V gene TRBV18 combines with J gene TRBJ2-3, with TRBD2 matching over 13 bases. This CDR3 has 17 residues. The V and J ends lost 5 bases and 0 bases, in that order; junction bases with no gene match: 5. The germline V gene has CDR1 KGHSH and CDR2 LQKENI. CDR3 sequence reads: CASSKTSGGISTDTQYF. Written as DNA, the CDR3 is TGTGCCAGCTCAAAGACTAGCGGGGGGATTAGCACAGATACGCAGTATTTT.

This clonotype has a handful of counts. The CDR3 sequence: CASSGVQPDTGELFF. In DNA, the CDR3 is TGTGCCAGCAGTGGGGTACAACCGGACACCGGGGAGCTGTTTTTT. J is TRBJ2-2 and V is TRBV2; D is undetermined. This CDR3 is 15 amino acids long. Germline V gene data show CDR1 as SNHLY and CDR2 as FYNNEI. Trimming removed 4 bases from V and 3 bases from J, with 12 bases in between.